This entry lists 16 T cell receptor beta chains sequenced from one sample in a study of OX40 agonist ivuxolimab in advanced cancers. The method behind the library was the immunoSEQ multiplex PCR assay. The source is immuneACCESS, and TCRdb retained only in-frame sequences with V and J called. Part of the clones is not carried over; for the studies checked, unresolved V genes explain less than half of this, and the remainder is unexplained. For this sample the table gives about 54,000 clones, of which about 89% were detected only once. The ten largest make up 1.4% of the sample. The starting material was CD4+ or CD8+ T cells sorted from blood, obtained in a trial of the OX40 agonist ivuxolimab. These receptor sequences come from an adult with an advanced solid tumor such as melanoma, head and neck, liver or kidney cancer.

The chain carries TRBV5-6 and TRBJ2-7; 9 bases line up with TRBD1. This CDR3 is 14 amino acids long. CDR1 and CDR2 from the germline V gene are SGHDT and YYEEEE. V shed 6 bases, J shed 5 bases, and the junction held 9 bases outside the gene matches. In DNA, the CDR3 is TGTGCCAGCAACCGACAGGGGGTTGCCGACGAGCAGTACTTC. It specifies CASNRQGVADEQYF.

CDR3 DNA: TGTGCCAGGGGGTTCCGGGGGTATGAGCAGTTCTTC. Amino acids: CARGFRGYEQFF. This sequence joins TRBV19 and TRBJ2-1; D might be TRBD2 (6 bases). Deletions cut 9 bases from V and 8 bases from J, with 14 bases between. The CDR3 is 12 amino acids. CDR1 and CDR2 from the germline V gene are LNHDA and SQIVND (reference sequence).

This clone showed up just once. The chain combines TRBV27 with TRBJ2-7; 7 bases line up with TRBD1. Per germline, CDR1 MNHEY and CDR2 SMNVEV (reference sequence). The ends lost 7 bases at V and 5 bases at J; junction bases unmatched: 8. There are 13 residues in the CDR3. CDR3 protein: CASNQQGTHEQYF. The CDR3 DNA reads TGTGCCAGCAATCAACAGGGGACCCACGAGCAGTACTTC.

The V and J genes are TRBV2 and TRBJ2-3; 8 nucleotides line up with TRBD1. Germline V gene lookup returns CDR1 SNHLY and CDR2 FYNNEI. The CDR3 loop spans 15 amino acids. Losses at the gene ends were 2 bases for V and 4 bases for J; bases not matched to a gene: 5. The CDR3 loop is CASSEQGARADTQYF. CDR3 nucleotides: TGTGCCAGCAGTGAACAGGGGGCGCGTGCAGATACGCAGTATTTT.

This clone was seen once. The V gene is TRBV2, the J gene TRBJ1-3; D unclear. The CDR3 consists of 14 residues. Looked up from germline, CDR1 is SNHLY and CDR2 is FYNNEI. V dropped 5 bases and J dropped 0 bases, with 8 bases sitting between them. The CDR3 sequence: CASSRTNSGNTIYF. The CDR3 DNA follows: TGTGCCAGCAGTCGGACGAACTCTGGAAACACCATATATTTT.

Regarding this clone: This sample also contains other DNA sequences that code for the same CDR3. The rearrangement links TRBV30 to TRBJ1-4; tentative D call: TRBD1 (6 bases). This CDR3 region has 12 residues. Per germline, CDR1 GTSNPN and CDR2 SVGIG (reference sequence). V dropped 7 bases and J dropped 8 bases, with 14 bases sitting between them. The CDR3 nucleotides are TGTGCCTACGGGACACCTGGGGAAAAACTGTTTTTT. This codes for CAYGTPGEKLFF.

This clone was counted a single time. The chain has TRBV7-2 and TRBJ2-1, with TRBD2 identical over 7 bases. Germline CDR1 reads SGHTA; CDR2 reads FQGNSA. The CDR3 runs 11 residues. The trim removed 2 bases at V and 15 bases at J, leaving 4 bases unmatched. The CDR3 sequence is CASSLWGGWFF. In nucleotides, the CDR3 is TGTGCCAGCAGCTTATGGGGGGGATGGTTCTTC.

This CDR3 is CASSPPSGSNEKLFF. The CDR3 nucleotides are TGCGCCAGCAGCCCGCCCTCAGGGTCAAATGAAAAACTGTTTTTT. The chain is built from TRBV4-1 and TRBJ1-4; tentative D call: TRBD1 (5 bases). Per the germline V gene, CDR1 is MGHRA and CDR2 is YSYEKL. This CDR3 comprises 15 residues. V lost 4 bases and J 5 bases, leaving 14 bases between the germline ends.

V gene TRBV28 combines with J gene TRBJ1-2; tentatively, D is TRBD1 (5 bases). Trimming took off 8 bases at V and 4 bases at J, with 20 bases between the two ends. CDR1 MDHEN and CDR2 SYDVKM come from the germline V gene. The CDR3 sequence is 15 residues long. The CDR3, as DNA: TGTGCCAGCTATCCCGGGGCAGCTTCTACCTATGGCTACACCTTC. It is translated as CASYPGAASTYGYTF.

V gene TRBV5-1 combines with J gene TRBJ2-7; weak D call: TRBD1 (5 bases). The V gene lost 0 bases and the J gene lost 5 bases, with 12 bases spanning the gap. Germline lookup yields CDR1 SGHRS and CDR2 YFSETQ. The CDR3 is made up of 14 amino acids. For the CDR3, the DNA is TGCGCCAGCAGCTTGGTTACAGGCGTTGACGAGCAGTACTTC. Its translation: CASSLVTGVDEQYF. The variable domain in full, with the rest retrieved from reference TRBV5-1 and TRBJ2-7, is KAGVTQTPRYLIKTRGQQVTLSCSPISGHRSVSWYQQTPGQGLQFLFEYFSETQRNKGNFPGRFSGRQFSNSRSEMNVSTLELGDSALYLCASSLVTGVDEQYFGPGTRLTVT.

This clone was found a few times. The chain employs TRBV5-8 and TRBJ2-1; 7 bases are a match to TRBD2. The CDR3 is made up of 14 amino acids. Looked up from germline, CDR1 is SGHTS and CDR2 is YDEGEE. V was clipped by 2 bases and J by 6 bases; unmatched bases: 5. CDR3 amino acids: CASSLGLGVNEQFF. As DNA, the CDR3 is TGTGCCAGCAGCTTAGGACTAGGAGTCAATGAGCAGTTCTTC.

The chain carries TRBV11-2 and TRBJ2-3, with D perhaps TRBD1 (5 bases). CDR3 length: 15 residues. V was shortened by 0 bases and J by 6 bases, with 13 bases between the two germline ends. Germline CDR1 SGHAT, CDR2 FQNNGV. CDR3: CASSLEHRTLDTQYF. The CDR3 coding sequence is TGTGCCAGCAGCTTAGAACACAGGACCTTGGATACGCAGTATTTT.

About this clone itself: A junction end diverges from the germline sequence, so it may reflect a read error. The rearrangement links TRBV5-3 to TRBJ2-3; 7 bases align to TRBD2. TRBV5-3 is an ORF, and what it does is uncertain. The CDR3 consists of 16 residues. CDR3 sequence (DNA): TGTGCCAGAAGCTTGGAGGTGGGACTATGCACGGATACGCAGTATTTT. Translation gives CARSLEVGLCTDTQYF.

This clone was found a few times. This rearrangement joins TRBV5-1 to TRBJ2-4; D possibly corresponds to TRBD2 (6 bases). Germline lookup yields CDR1 SGHRS and CDR2 YFSETQ. Trimming cost V 0 bases and J 9 bases, with 10 bases left between them. The CDR3 runs to 13 residues. The DNA of the CDR3 is TGCGCCAGCAGCTTGGGGCAGGGAGGCATTCAGTACTTC. As protein: CASSLGQGGIQYF.

This rearrangement joins TRBV5-1 to TRBJ2-4; 9 positions agree with TRBD1. The CDR3 runs to 15 residues. The V and J ends lost 4 bases and 0 bases, in that order; junction bases with no gene match: 2. Germline V gives CDR1 SGHRS, CDR2 YFSETQ. CDR3 DNA sequence: TGCGCCAGCAGCCTGACAGGGGGAGCCAAAAACATTCAGTACTTC. Residues: CASSLTGGAKNIQYF.

Comments on this clone: The same CDR3 arises from other DNA sequences in this sample as well. V is TRBV5-1 and J is TRBJ1-5, with 7 bases fitting TRBD1. The CDR3 covers 14 residues. V shed 1 base, J shed 2 bases, and the junction held 0 bases outside the gene matches. Per germline, CDR1 SGHRS and CDR2 YFSETQ. The CDR3: CASSLTGGNQPQHF. The CDR3 DNA is TGCGCCAGCAGCTTGACAGGGGGCAATCAGCCCCAGCATTTT.